The 20 T cell receptor beta chains below were found in one sample sequenced in a study of shared clonotypes between healthy human individuals (dated by TCRdb to the early 2020s). Libraries were made using the immunoSEQ multiplex PCR assay. The table was pulled from immuneACCESS by TCRdb, which kept in-frame rearrangements only. Such tables lose some clones; where checked, under half of the loss comes from unresolved V genes, and the rest has no known cause. For this sample there are 2 million to 2.5 million clones; nearly 97% appear just once. Of the sample, about 0.13% is held by the ten largest clones. The source material was naive CD4+ T cells sorted from blood. Explained via the paper, the cell subset or site label denotes: CD45RA+ positively selected. These receptors came from a man between 18 and 35 years old in good health.

The V call is TRBV7-9, the J call TRBJ2-2; the match to TRBD1 covers 7 bases. J gave up 6 bases and V 1 base, and 8 bases lay outside the gene matches. Germline values: CDR1 SEHNR, CDR2 FQNEAQ (reference sequence). The CDR3 covers 16 residues. The CDR3 nucleotides are TGTGCCAGCAGCTTAGAACGGACAGGCTGGTCCGGGGAGCTGTTTTTT. Translation gives CASSLERTGWSGELFF.

The V and J genes are TRBV6-1 and TRBJ1-5; D call uncertain. This CDR3 contains 14 residues. CDR1 MNHNS and CDR2 SASEGT come from the germline V gene. V was cut by 5 bases and J by 0 bases, with 8 bases left in between. This chain's CDR3 is CASSPWGSNQPQHF. CDR3 bases: TGTGCCAGCAGTCCGTGGGGTAGCAATCAGCCCCAGCATTTT.

The chain is built from TRBV28 and TRBJ2-7; 10 bases align to TRBD1. V lost 4 bases and J lost 0; bases outside the gene matches: 3. CDR1 is MDHEN and CDR2 is SYDVKM in the germline V gene. The CDR3 contains 15 residues. The CDR3 DNA reads as TGTGCCAGCAGTTCAGGGGACAGGGGCTCCTACGAGCAGTACTTC. Translated: CASSSGDRGSYEQYF. The variable domain in full, completed from reference TRBV28 and TRBJ2-7, reads DVKVTQSSRYLVKRTGEKVFLECVQDMDHENMFWYRQDPGLGLRLIYFSYDVKMKEKGDIPEGYSVSREKKERFSLILESASTNQTSMYLCASSSGDRGSYEQYFGPGTRLTVT.

V usage is TRBV5-1 and J usage is TRBJ2-3; 7 nucleotides line up with TRBD2. Germline trimming cut 3 bases from V and 4 bases from J; bases unmatched to any gene: 8. This CDR3 is built from 15 residues. Germline V gene data show CDR1 as SGHRS and CDR2 as YFSETQ. The CDR3 nucleotides read TGCGCCAGCAGCTCAGCGGGGTCAAAGGCAGATACGCAGTATTTT. Protein sequence: CASSSAGSKADTQYF. The variable domain in full, with the rest retrieved from reference TRBV5-1 and TRBJ2-3, is KAGVTQTPRYLIKTRGQQVTLSCSPISGHRSVSWYQQTPGQGLQFLFEYFSETQRNKGNFPGRFSGRQFSNSRSEMNVSTLELGDSALYLCASSSAGSKADTQYFGPGTRLTVL.

The rearrangement uses TRBV29-1 and TRBJ2-2; D remains unclear. The CDR3 has 12 amino acids. V was trimmed by 7 bases and J by 1 base, leaving 7 bases between them. The germline CDR1 and CDR2 sequences are SQVTM and ANQGSEA. The CDR3: CSGRLNTGELFF. The DNA of the CDR3 is TGCAGCGGGCGGTTGAACACCGGGGAGCTGTTTTTT.

This chain joins TRBV6-1 and TRBJ2-1; 7 bases align to TRBD2. Losses at the gene ends were 6 bases for V and 12 bases for J; bases not matched to a gene: 11. The CDR3 runs to 13 residues. Germline V gene data show CDR1 as MNHNS and CDR2 as SASEGT. This chain's CDR3 is CASRPVSAGLQFF. The CDR3 bases are TGTGCCAGCAGGCCAGTCTCAGCGGGATTGCAGTTCTTC.

The chain joins TRBV9 to TRBJ2-7; TRBD1 matches at 8 bases. Germline V CDR1 and CDR2: SGDLS, YYNGEE. Trimming removed 3 bases from V and 3 bases from J; junction bases left unmatched: 8. The CDR3 contains 15 residues. The CDR3: CASSASPGQGYEQYF. The CDR3 region has the DNA TGTGCCAGCAGCGCGAGCCCAGGACAGGGCTACGAGCAGTACTTC.

This rearrangement joins TRBV29-1 to TRBJ2-1; TRBD1 agrees at 8 bases. The V segment lost 7 bases and the J segment 4 bases; nucleotides outside the gene matches: 9. CDR3 length equals 14 residues. Germline CDR1 reads SQVTM; CDR2 reads ANQGSEA. For the CDR3, the DNA is TGCAGCGGCCACACAGGGGGATCGTACAATGAGCAGTTCTTC. Protein product: CSGHTGGSYNEQFF.

The CDR3 protein is CASSPPGTVNTEAFF. In DNA, the CDR3 is TGTGCCAGCAGTCCTCCTGGGACAGTGAACACTGAAGCTTTCTTT. The V call is TRBV9, the J call TRBJ1-1; TRBD1 matches at 7 bases. The CDR3 is 15 amino acids. Looked up from germline, CDR1 is SGDLS and CDR2 is YYNGEE. Trimming took 5 bases from V and 0 from J; bases not matched to a gene: 7.

The chain is built from TRBV7-2 and TRBJ1-5, with D uncertain. Trimming pared 0 bases from V and 6 bases from J, leaving 9 bases between. The CDR3 totals 14 residues. Germline values: CDR1 SGHTA, CDR2 FQGNSA. The CDR3 DNA reads as TGTGCCAGCAGCTTAGCTGTCGATCTTCAGCCCCAGCATTTT. Protein: CASSLAVDLQPQHF. The complete variable domain, with remaining parts taken from reference TRBV7-2 and TRBJ1-5, reads GAGVSQSPSNKVTEKGKDVELRCDPISGHTALYWYRQSLGQGLEFLIYFQGNSAPDKSGLPSDRFSAERTGGSVSTLTIQRTQQEDSAVYLCASSLAVDLQPQHFGDGTRLSIL.

This chain uses TRBV4-1 with TRBJ1-5; D unclear. Germline CDR1 and CDR2: MGHRA and YSYEKL. Trimming pared 0 bases from V and 4 bases from J, leaving 10 bases between. The CDR3 runs 15 residues. The CDR3 nucleotides read TGCGCCAGCAGCCAAGATCTAAGCAGGAATCAGCCCCAGCATTTT. Translated: CASSQDLSRNQPQHF.

V gene TRBV30 combines with J gene TRBJ1-1, with 7 nucleotides matching TRBD1. The V gene end was trimmed by 0 bases and the J gene end by 0 bases; junction bases not matched to a gene: 7. This CDR3 has 16 residues. The germline CDR1 and CDR2 sequences are GTSNPN and SVGIG (reference sequence). The DNA for the CDR3 is TGTGCCTGGAGTGTGGGACAGACCTATTTGAACACTGAAGCTTTCTTT. It yields the protein CAWSVGQTYLNTEAFF.

CDR3 in amino acids: CASSLATGSSTDTQYF. As DNA, the CDR3 is TGCGCCAGCAGCTTGGCCACAGGGAGTTCCACAGATACGCAGTATTTT. V is TRBV5-1 and J is TRBJ2-3; D may be TRBD1 (6 bases). The CDR3 has 16 residues. V was pared by 0 bases and J by 2 bases, with 13 bases between. Germline loops: CDR1 SGHRS, CDR2 YFSETQ. The whole variable domain, remainder taken from reference TRBV5-1 and TRBJ2-3, is KAGVTQTPRYLIKTRGQQVTLSCSPISGHRSVSWYQQTPGQGLQFLFEYFSETQRNKGNFPGRFSGRQFSNSRSEMNVSTLELGDSALYLCASSLATGSSTDTQYFGPGTRLTVL.

CDR3 bases: TGTGCCAGCAGCTTGTCGGCGACAGGGGTCTCGCCCCAGCATTTT. Translated: CASSLSATGVSPQHF. The rearrangement joins TRBV5-6 to TRBJ1-5; TRBD1 matches 8 bases. Losses at the gene ends were 1 base for V and 9 bases for J; bases not matched to a gene: 9. Germline V CDR1 and CDR2: SGHDT, YYEEEE. The length of the CDR3 is 15 residues.

V gene TRBV7-9 combines with J gene TRBJ1-6; D is perhaps TRBD1 (6 bases). This CDR3 spans 13 amino acids. The V gene lost 5 bases and the J gene lost 9 bases, with 11 bases spanning the gap. Germline loops: CDR1 SEHNR, CDR2 FQNEAQ (reference sequence). CDR3 DNA sequence: TGTGCCAGCAGCACTGGACAGATTTCACCCCTCCACTTT. Translated: CASSTGQISPLHF.

V is TRBV18 and J is TRBJ2-7; 16 positions match TRBD2. V shed 1 base, J shed 5 bases, and the junction held 8 bases outside the gene matches. The CDR3 is 18 amino acids. CDR1 and CDR2 from the germline V gene are KGHSH and LQKENI. CDR3 sequence (DNA): TGTGCCAGCTCACCACTGCCGGGACTAGCGGGAGGGGTTCACGAGCAGTACTTC. It specifies CASSPLPGLAGGVHEQYF.

V and J are TRBV11-2 and TRBJ2-5; 7 bases are shared with TRBD1. The CDR3 loop spans 15 amino acids. Germline V gene sequence: CDR1 SGHAT, CDR2 FQNNGV. Trimming at V came to 1 base and at J to 2 bases, leaving 4 bases not matched to a gene. The CDR3 here is CASSLVPGQQETQYF. The CDR3 coding sequence is TGTGCCAGCAGCTTAGTCCCGGGACAGCAAGAGACCCAGTACTTC.

The chain is built from TRBV2 and TRBJ1-4; TRBD1 matches at 12 bases. This CDR3 spans 13 amino acids. Germline lookup yields CDR1 SNHLY and CDR2 FYNNEI. Trimming removed 6 bases from V and 16 bases from J; junction bases left unmatched: 9. For the CDR3, the DNA is TGTGCCAGCAGGATAGGGACAGGGGGCCGATGGTTTTTT. This codes for CASRIGTGGRWFF.

This rearrangement joins TRBV19 to TRBJ1-5; D is undetermined. This CDR3 contains 12 residues. Germline V gene sequence: CDR1 LNHDA, CDR2 SQIVND (reference sequence). V lost 5 bases and J 4 bases, leaving 6 bases between the germline ends. CDR3 DNA sequence: TGTGCCAGTAGTTTGGTAAATCAGCCCCAGCATTTT. Encoded protein: CASSLVNQPQHF.

The genes are TRBV7-8 and TRBJ1-1; TRBD1 agrees at 11 bases. Trimming at V came to 3 bases and at J to 5 bases, leaving 8 bases not matched to a gene. Germline V lookup: CDR1 SGHVS, CDR2 FQNEAQ. The CDR3 is 16 amino acids. The CDR3 here is CASSFRTGGVGTEAFF. CDR3 DNA sequence: TGTGCCAGCAGCTTCAGGACAGGGGGCGTTGGTACTGAAGCTTTCTTT.